The next 15 T cell receptor beta chains were all read from a single sample in a study of read filtering for tumor transcriptome and immune sequencing. Molecular barcoded adaptors covering alpha/delta and beta/gamma chains were used on about 390 ng RNA. TCRdb reanalysed the reads using MiXCR and keeps one entry per CDR3 protein. The sample consists of about 48,000 distinct CDR3 sequences, roughly a fifth of them appearing once. Sequenced material: a population of CD138-negative cells sorted from bone marrow. All receptors come from a donor at least 40 years old with multiple myeloma.

This clonotype was seen at least ten times. The gene calls are TRBV24-1 and TRBJ1-5; D remains ambiguous. There are 12 residues in the CDR3. The germline V and J ends were trimmed by 5 bases and 4 bases, with 5 bases remaining between them. Germline CDR1 KGHDR, CDR2 SFDVKD. This chain's CDR3 is CATSVGNQPQHF. The CDR3 DNA reads as TGTGCCACCAGTGTCGGGAATCAGCCCCAGCATTTT.

Many counts were recorded for this clonotype. The chain carries TRBV7-6 and TRBJ2-3; TRBD2 aligns across 11 bases. V lost 2 bases to trimming and J lost 4 bases; unmatched junction nucleotides: 5. This CDR3 is 16 amino acids long. Looked up from germline, CDR1 is SGHVS and CDR2 is FNYEAQ. The DNA of the CDR3 is TGTGCCAGCAGCTTATTAGCGGGAGGGCTCGCAGATACGCAGTATTTT. As protein: CASSLLAGGLADTQYF. Supplemented by reference TRBV7-6 and TRBJ2-3, the full variable domain reads GAGVSQSPRYKVTKRGQDVALRCDPISGHVSLYWYRQALGQGPEFLTYFNYEAQQDKSGLPNDRFSAERPEGSISTLTIQRTEQRDSAMYRCASSLLAGGLADTQYFGPGTRLTVL.

This clonotype has a count of ten or more. V usage is TRBV5-4 and J usage is TRBJ2-1; no firm D call. V dropped 10 bases and J dropped 2 bases, with 13 bases sitting between them. The CDR3 length is 13 residues. Per the germline V gene, CDR1 is SGHNT and CDR2 is YYREEE (reference sequence). The CDR3 sequence: CASKLAAYNEQFF. DNA of the CDR3: TGTGCCTCTAAGTTAGCAGCCTACAATGAGCAGTTCTTC.

The chain has TRBV12-3 or TRBV12-4 and TRBJ1-2, with D hard to call. This CDR3 comprises 13 residues. Trimming shortened V by 2 bases and J by 5 bases, and 9 bases separated the two germline ends. The chain's CDR3 is CASSLRGRYGYTF. The CDR3 DNA reads TGTGCCAGCAGTTTACGGGGAAGGTATGGCTACACCTTC.

In this sample, this clonotype turned up many times. The chain links TRBV11-3 to TRBJ2-3; D possibly corresponds to TRBD2 (6 bases). The ends were cut back, 5 bases at V and 5 bases at J, with 17 bases in the middle. The CDR3 has 15 residues. Looked up from germline, CDR1 is SGHNT and CDR2 is YENEEA. CDR3 amino acids: CASSLGTGEVDTQYF. Written as DNA, the CDR3 is TGTGCCAGCAGCCTGGGAACGGGAGAGGTAGATACGCAGTATTTT.

This clonotype appeared many times. This chain joins TRBV7-9 and TRBJ1-5; D gene unclear. Trimming cost V 2 bases and J 0 bases, with 8 bases left between them. This CDR3 is built from 15 residues. The germline gives CDR1 SEHNR, CDR2 FQNEAQ (reference sequence). CDR3 protein: CASSLSYGSNQPQHF. CDR3 nucleotides: TGTGCCAGCAGCTTATCCTACGGTAGCAATCAGCCCCAGCATTTT.

There are many counts of this clonotype. This rearrangement joins TRBV30 to TRBJ2-1; 12 positions agree with TRBD2. Germline loops: CDR1 GTSNPN, CDR2 SVGIG (reference sequence). V trimming: 4 bases; J trimming: 9 bases; junction bases outside the gene matches: 10. The CDR3 loop spans 15 amino acids. The CDR3 reads CAWISGLAGGTEQFF. In DNA, the CDR3 is TGTGCCTGGATATCGGGGCTAGCGGGAGGGACTGAGCAGTTCTTC.

This clonotype was counted ten times or more. The chain has TRBV5-1 and TRBJ2-7; 11 bases align to TRBD2. This CDR3 comprises 15 residues. Germline V gene data show CDR1 as SGHRS and CDR2 as YFSETQ. V was clipped by 3 bases and J by 4 bases; unmatched bases: 6. For the CDR3, the DNA is TGCGCCAGCAGCTCCCCGACTAGCGGGATTTACGAGCAGTACTTC. Translated, it gives CASSSPTSGIYEQYF.

This clonotype came up many times. The V gene is TRBV21-1, the J gene TRBJ2-7. TRBV21-1 is given as a pseudogene. This CDR3 has 14 residues. CDR3 DNA sequence: TGTGCCAGCAGCCAGGATAAGCTCACCTACGAGCAGTACTTC. Protein sequence: CASSQDKLTYEQYF.

This clonotype was counted many times. The chain uses TRBV2 and TRBJ2-1; maybe TRBD1 (6 bases). The CDR3 loop spans 15 amino acids. Germline assignment: CDR1 SNHLY and CDR2 FYNNEI. The V end was cut by 4 bases, the J end by 0 bases, with 10 bases between. The CDR3 DNA is TGTGCCAGCAGTGGACAGGAAAACTCCTACAATGAGCAGTTCTTC. Protein product: CASSGQENSYNEQFF.

This clonotype was recorded at least ten times. The chain uses TRBV24-1 and TRBJ2-5, with 9 bases that match TRBD1. The junction had 4 bases not matched to a gene; V was cut back by 7 bases and J by 5 bases. Germline CDR1 and CDR2: KGHDR and SFDVKD. This CDR3 comprises 13 residues. CDR3 in DNA: TGTGCCACCAGCCACAGGGGGCGGGAGACCCAGTACTTC. Translation gives CATSHRGRETQYF.

By frequency in the sample, this clonotype is medium-sized. The chain joins TRBV25-1 to TRBJ2-1, with TRBD1 matching 8 bases. The CDR3 totals 16 residues. J lost 2 bases, V lost 6 bases, and 9 bases had no gene match. Per the germline V gene, CDR1 is MGHDK and CDR2 is SYGVNS. CDR3 amino acids: CASSRQGAGTYNEQFF. The CDR3 DNA reads as TGTGCCAGCAGCCGTCAGGGGGCGGGAACCTACAATGAGCAGTTCTTC.

About this clonotype: It may be a read error: a sequence one base away is much more abundant. CDR3 protein: CASSLGFFASVAFF. CDR3 DNA: TGTGCCAGCAGCTTAGGTTTCTTCGCGTCCGTAGCTTTCTTT. The V call is TRBV7-2, the J call TRBJ1-1; D gene ambiguous. This CDR3 has 14 amino acids. The germline CDR1 and CDR2 sequences are SGHTA and FQGNSA. The V end lost 1 base, the J end lost 10 bases, and 16 bases lay between the germline ends. The entire variable domain, with the rest obtained from reference TRBV7-2 and TRBJ1-1, is as follows: GAGVSQSPSNKVTEKGKDVELRCDPISGHTALYWYRQSLGQGLEFLIYFQGNSAPDKSGLPSDRFSAERTGGSVSTLTIQRTQQEDSAVYLCASSLGFFASVAFFGQGTRLTVV.

In its sample, this clonotype was seen many times. J is TRBJ1-1 and V is TRBV5-1; 8 bases agree with TRBD1. CDR3 length: 13 amino acids. With V trimmed by 4 bases and J by 6 bases, 5 bases remained unmatched. Germline values: CDR1 SGHRS, CDR2 YFSETQ. For the CDR3, the DNA is TGCGCCAGCAGCGTGGTACAGGGGGCTGAAGCTTTCTTT. Translated: CASSVVQGAEAFF.

This clonotype was counted many times. The chain uses TRBV28 and TRBJ1-2; no reliable D call. V lost 3 bases, J lost 7 bases, and 15 bases lay in between. Germline V gene data show CDR1 as MDHEN and CDR2 as SYDVKM. The CDR3 runs to 14 residues. CDR3: CASSFRAPRRGYTF. DNA of the CDR3: TGTGCCAGCAGTTTTCGAGCCCCGCGCCGTGGCTACACCTTC.